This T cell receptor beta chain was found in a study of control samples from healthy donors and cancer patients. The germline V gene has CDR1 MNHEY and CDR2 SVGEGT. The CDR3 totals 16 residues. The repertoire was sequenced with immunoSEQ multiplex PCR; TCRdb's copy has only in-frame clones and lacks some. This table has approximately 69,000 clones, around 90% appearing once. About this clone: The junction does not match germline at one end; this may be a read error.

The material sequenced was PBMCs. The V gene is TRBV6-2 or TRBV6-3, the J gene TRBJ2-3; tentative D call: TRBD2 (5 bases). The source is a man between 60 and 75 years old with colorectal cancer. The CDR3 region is CASSPRLTRSTYTQYF. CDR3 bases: TGTGCCAGCAGTCCCCGACTAACTCGTAGCACATATACGCAGTATTTT.